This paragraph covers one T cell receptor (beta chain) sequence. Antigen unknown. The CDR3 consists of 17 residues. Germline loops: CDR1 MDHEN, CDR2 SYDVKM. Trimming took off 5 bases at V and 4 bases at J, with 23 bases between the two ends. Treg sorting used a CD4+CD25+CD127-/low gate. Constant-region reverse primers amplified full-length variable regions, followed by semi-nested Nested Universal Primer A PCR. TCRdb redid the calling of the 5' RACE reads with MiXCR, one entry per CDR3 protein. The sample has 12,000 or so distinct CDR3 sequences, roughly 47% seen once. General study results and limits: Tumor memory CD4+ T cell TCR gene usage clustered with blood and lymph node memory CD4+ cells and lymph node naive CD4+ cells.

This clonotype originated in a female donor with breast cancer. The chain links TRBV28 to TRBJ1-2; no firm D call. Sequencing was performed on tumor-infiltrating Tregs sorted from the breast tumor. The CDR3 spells CASSPSAIQERSYGYTF. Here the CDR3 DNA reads TGTGCCAGCAGTCCGAGTGCCATCCAAGAGCGAAGCTATGGCTACACCTTC.